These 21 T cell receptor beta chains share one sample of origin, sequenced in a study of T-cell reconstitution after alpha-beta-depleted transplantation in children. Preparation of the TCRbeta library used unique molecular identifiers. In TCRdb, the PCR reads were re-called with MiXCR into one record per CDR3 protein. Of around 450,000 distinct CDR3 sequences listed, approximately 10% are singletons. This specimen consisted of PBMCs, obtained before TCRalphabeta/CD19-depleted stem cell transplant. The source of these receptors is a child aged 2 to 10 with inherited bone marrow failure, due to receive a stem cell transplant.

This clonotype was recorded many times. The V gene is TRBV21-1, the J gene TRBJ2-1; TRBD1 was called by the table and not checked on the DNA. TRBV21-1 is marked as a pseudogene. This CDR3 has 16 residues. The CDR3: CASSRSINRIMGEQFF. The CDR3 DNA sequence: TGTGCCAGCAGCAGATCGATCAACAGGATAATGGGTGAGCAGTTCTTC.

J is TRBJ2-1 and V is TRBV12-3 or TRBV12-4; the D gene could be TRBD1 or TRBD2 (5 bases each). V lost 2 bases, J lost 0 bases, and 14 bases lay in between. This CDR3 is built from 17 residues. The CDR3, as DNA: TGTGCCAGCAGTTTATATCGGGGCGGGCGCTCCTACAATGAGCAGTTCTTC. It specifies CASSLYRGGRSYNEQFF.

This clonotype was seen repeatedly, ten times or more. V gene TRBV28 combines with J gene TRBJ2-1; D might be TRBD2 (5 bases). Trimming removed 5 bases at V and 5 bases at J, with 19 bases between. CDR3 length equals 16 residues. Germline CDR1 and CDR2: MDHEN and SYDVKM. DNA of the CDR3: TGTGCCAGCAGTCTTTTTGCTAGGCGGGCGGACAATGAGCAGTTCTTC. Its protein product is CASSLFARRADNEQFF.

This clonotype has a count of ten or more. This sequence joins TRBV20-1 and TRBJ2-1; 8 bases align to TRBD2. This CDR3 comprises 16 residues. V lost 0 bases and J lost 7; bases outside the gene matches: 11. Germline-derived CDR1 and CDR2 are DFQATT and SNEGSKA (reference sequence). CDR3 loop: CSARDTWSGSGNEQFF. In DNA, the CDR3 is TGCAGTGCTAGAGATACATGGAGCGGGAGCGGTAATGAGCAGTTCTTC.

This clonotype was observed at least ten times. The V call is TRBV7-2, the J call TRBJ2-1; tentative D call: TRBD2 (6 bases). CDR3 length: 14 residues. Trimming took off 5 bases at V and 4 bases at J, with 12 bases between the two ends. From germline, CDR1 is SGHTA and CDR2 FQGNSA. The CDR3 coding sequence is TGTGCCAGCAGCCCCCCGGGACTTTACAATGAGCAGTTCTTC. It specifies CASSPPGLYNEQFF.

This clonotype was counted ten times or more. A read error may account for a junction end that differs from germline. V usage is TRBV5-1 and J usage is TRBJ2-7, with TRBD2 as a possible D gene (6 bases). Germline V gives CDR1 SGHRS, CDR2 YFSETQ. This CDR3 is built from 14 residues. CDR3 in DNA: TGTGCCAGCAGCCCCGGGACTGGCTCCTACGAGCAGTACTTC. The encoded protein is CASSPGTGSYEQYF.

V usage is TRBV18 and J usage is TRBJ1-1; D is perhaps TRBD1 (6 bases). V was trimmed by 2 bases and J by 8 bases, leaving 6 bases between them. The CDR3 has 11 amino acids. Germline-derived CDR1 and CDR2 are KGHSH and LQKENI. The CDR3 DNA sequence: TGTGCCAGCTCACCAACAGGGGAAGCTTTCTTT. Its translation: CASSPTGEAFF. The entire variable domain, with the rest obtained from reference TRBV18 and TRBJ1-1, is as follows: NAGVMQNPRHLVRRRGQEARLRCSPMKGHSHVYWYRQLPEEGLKFMVYLQKENIIDESGMPKERFSAEFPKEGPSILRIQQVVRGDSAAYFCASSPTGEAFFGQGTRLTVV.

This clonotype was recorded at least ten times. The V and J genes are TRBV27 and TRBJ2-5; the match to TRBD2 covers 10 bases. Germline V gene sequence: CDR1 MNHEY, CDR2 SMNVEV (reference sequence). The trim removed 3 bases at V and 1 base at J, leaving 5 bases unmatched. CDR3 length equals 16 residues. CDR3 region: CASSFRLAGAQETQYF. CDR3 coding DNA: TGTGCCAGCAGTTTCCGGCTAGCGGGAGCCCAAGAGACCCAGTACTTC.

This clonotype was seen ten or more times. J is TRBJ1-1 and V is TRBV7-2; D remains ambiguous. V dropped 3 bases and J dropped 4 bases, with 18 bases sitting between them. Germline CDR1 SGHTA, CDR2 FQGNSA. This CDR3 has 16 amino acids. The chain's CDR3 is CASSFAPIGLPTEAFF. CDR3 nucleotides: TGTGCCAGCAGCTTTGCGCCTATCGGGCTTCCCACTGAAGCTTTCTTT.

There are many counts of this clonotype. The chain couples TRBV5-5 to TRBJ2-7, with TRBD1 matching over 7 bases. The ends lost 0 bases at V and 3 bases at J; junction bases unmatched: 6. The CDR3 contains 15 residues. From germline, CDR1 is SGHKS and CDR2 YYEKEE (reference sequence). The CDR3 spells CASSLEGDRVYEQYF. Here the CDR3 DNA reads TGTGCCAGCAGCTTGGAAGGGGACAGAGTCTACGAGCAGTACTTC.

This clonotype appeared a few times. The CDR3 DNA reads TGTGCCAGCAGCTTTTCGACTAGCGGGGGCTCTCTCAATGAGCAGTTCTTC. As protein: CASSFSTSGGSLNEQFF. J is TRBJ2-1 and V is TRBV7-9; 12 bases are a match to TRBD2. Germline assignment: CDR1 SEHNR and CDR2 FQNEAQ (reference sequence). Germline trimming cut 3 bases from V and 6 bases from J; bases unmatched to any gene: 9. The CDR3 totals 17 residues. Based on the CDR3 plus reference TRBV7-9 and TRBJ2-1, the full variable domain is DTGVSQNPRHKITKRGQNVTFRCDPISEHNRLYWYRQTLGQGPEFLTYFQNEAQLEKSRLLSDRFSAERPKGSFSTLEIQRTEQGDSAMYLCASSFSTSGGSLNEQFFGPGTRLTVL.

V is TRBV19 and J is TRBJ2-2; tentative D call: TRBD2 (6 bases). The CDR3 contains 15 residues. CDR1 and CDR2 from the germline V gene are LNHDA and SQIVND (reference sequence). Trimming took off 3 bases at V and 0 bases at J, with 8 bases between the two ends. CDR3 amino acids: CASSISGSNTGELFF. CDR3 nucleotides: TGTGCCAGTAGTATCAGCGGGTCGAACACCGGGGAGCTGTTTTTT.

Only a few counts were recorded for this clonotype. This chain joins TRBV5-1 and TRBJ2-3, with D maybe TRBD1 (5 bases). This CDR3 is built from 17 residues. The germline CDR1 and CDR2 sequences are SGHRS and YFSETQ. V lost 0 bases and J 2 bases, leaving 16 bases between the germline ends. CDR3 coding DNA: TGCGCCAGCAGCTTGGACGTTTCCAGGGATCCCACAGATACGCAGTATTTT. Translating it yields CASSLDVSRDPTDTQYF.

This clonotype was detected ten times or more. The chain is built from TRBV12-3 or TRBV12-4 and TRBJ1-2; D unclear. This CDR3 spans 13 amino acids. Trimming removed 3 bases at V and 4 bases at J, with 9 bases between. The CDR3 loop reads CASSLEHSYGYTF. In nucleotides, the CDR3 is TGTGCCAGCAGTTTGGAGCATTCCTATGGCTACACCTTC.

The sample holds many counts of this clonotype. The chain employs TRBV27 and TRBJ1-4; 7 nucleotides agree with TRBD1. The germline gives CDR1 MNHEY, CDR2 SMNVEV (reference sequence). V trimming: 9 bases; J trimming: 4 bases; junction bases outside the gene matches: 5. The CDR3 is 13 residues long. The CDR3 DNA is TGTGCCAGAACGGGACAGCTTAATGAAAAACTGTTTTTT. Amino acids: CARTGQLNEKLFF.

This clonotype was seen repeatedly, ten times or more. CDR3 protein: CASMDGSFYNEQFF. The CDR3 DNA follows: TGTGCCAGCATGGACGGGAGCTTCTACAATGAGCAGTTCTTC. The V call is TRBV6-1, the J call TRBJ2-1; TRBD2 might be the D (6 bases). V was cut by 7 bases and J by 3 bases, with 13 bases left in between. Germline CDR1 is MNHNS and CDR2 is SASEGT. The CDR3 is made up of 14 amino acids.

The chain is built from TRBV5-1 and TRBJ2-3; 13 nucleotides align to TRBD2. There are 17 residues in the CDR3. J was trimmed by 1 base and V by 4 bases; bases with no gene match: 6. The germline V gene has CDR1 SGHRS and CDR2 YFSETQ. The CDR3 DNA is TGCGCCAGCAGCCAGTGGACTAGCGGGAGTGGCACAGATACGCAGTATTTT. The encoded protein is CASSQWTSGSGTDTQYF. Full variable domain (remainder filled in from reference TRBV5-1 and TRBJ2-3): KAGVTQTPRYLIKTRGQQVTLSCSPISGHRSVSWYQQTPGQGLQFLFEYFSETQRNKGNFPGRFSGRQFSNSRSEMNVSTLELGDSALYLCASSQWTSGSGTDTQYFGPGTRLTVL.

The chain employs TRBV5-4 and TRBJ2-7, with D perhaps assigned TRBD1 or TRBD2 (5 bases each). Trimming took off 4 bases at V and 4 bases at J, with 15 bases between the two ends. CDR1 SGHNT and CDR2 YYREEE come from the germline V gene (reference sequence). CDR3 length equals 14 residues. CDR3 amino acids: CASSRRDQAYEQYF. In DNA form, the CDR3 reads TGTGCCAGCAGCCGCCGGGACCAGGCTTACGAGCAGTACTTC.

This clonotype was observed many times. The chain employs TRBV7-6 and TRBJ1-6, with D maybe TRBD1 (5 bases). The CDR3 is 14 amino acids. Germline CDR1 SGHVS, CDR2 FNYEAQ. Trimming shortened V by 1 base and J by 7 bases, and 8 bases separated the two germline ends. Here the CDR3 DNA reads TGTGCCAGCAGCTTAGAGCGGGGGAATTCACCCCTCCACTTT. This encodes CASSLERGNSPLHF.

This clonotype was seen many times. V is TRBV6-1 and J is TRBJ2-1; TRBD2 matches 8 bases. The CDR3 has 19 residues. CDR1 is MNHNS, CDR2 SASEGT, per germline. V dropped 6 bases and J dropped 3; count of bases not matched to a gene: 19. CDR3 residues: CASRVGPWWREALYNEQFF. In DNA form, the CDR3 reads TGTGCCAGCAGGGTGGGGCCATGGTGGCGGGAGGCCCTCTACAATGAGCAGTTCTTC.

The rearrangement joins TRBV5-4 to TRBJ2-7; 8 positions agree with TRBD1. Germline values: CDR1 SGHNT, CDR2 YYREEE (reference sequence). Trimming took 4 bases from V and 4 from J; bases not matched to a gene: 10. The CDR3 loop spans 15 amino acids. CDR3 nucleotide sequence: TGTGCCAGCAGCCACGCGGACAGGGAGAAGTACGAGCAGTACTTC. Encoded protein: CASSHADREKYEQYF. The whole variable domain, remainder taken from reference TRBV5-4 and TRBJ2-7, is ETGVTQSPTHLIKTRGQQVTLRCSSQSGHNTVSWYQQALGQGPQFIFQYYREEENGRGNFPPRFSGLQFPNYSSELNVNALELDDSALYLCASSHADREKYEQYFGPGTRLTVT.